This T cell receptor (beta chain) was identified in a study of vaccination and CD4 T cells after COVID-19. General study findings and limits: When vaccine-specific clones from convalescent patients were examined, 304 of 307 were spike mono-reactive. A relatively small number of convalescent patients were studied, and no early post-infection timepoints were included.

The assay that was used to sequence DNA from cultured CD4+ T cells was the Oncomine TCR Beta short-read assay. TCRdb reanalysed the PCR reads using MiXCR and keeps one entry per CDR3 protein. The sample carries approximately 14,000 distinct CDR3 sequences, roughly 40% recorded once. This clonotype has a handful of counts. Its specificity is unknown. Treatment specified: roughly 11-day PBMC culture with coronavirus spike peptide pools or control peptides (ViraFEST assay). V gave up 5 bases and J gave up 0 bases, with 17 bases separating them. CDR3 length: 18 residues. CDR1 and CDR2 (germline): WSHSY, SAAADI.

This clonotype originated in a human donor who had recovered from COVID-19. Sequencing was done on a sample of CD4+ T cells from blood, cultured in vitro. The chain links TRBV10-2 to TRBJ1-6; D is unresolved. In nucleotides, the CDR3 is TGCGCCAGCAGTTCGGACCTGGTCTGGAGCTCCTATAATTCACCCCTCCACTTT. Its translation: CASSSDLVWSSYNSPLHF.